Shown below are 30 T cell receptor beta chains from a single sample sequenced in a study of CD8 T cells in ankylosing spondylitis. In TCRdb, the 5' RACE reads were re-called with MiXCR into one record per CDR3 protein. The table records some 87,000 distinct CDR3 sequences, roughly 8.8% of them present only once. The source material was blood, either unsorted or a sorted T cell fraction (not recorded which). These receptors were taken from a male donor with ankylosing spondylitis or in good health (not recorded which).

This clonotype was seen at least ten times. The chain recombines TRBV28 with TRBJ2-3, with 7 bases identical to TRBD1. V was clipped by 3 bases and J by 3 bases; unmatched bases: 15. Germline-derived CDR1 and CDR2 are MDHEN and SYDVKM. The CDR3 runs to 18 residues. CDR3 nucleotides: TGTGCCAGCAGTTTCCCCGGTGGTAGGGGGCAGGTGACAGATACGCAGTATTTT. This sequence encodes CASSFPGGRGQVTDTQYF.

This clonotype was seen repeatedly, ten times or more. The rearrangement uses TRBV3-1 and TRBJ2-3; D tentatively reads TRBD1 or TRBD2 (6 bases each). The V end lost 5 bases, the J end lost 4 bases, and 22 bases lay between the germline ends. The CDR3 sequence is 17 residues long. The V gene's germline CDR1 is LGHDT and CDR2 YNNKEL (reference sequence). The CDR3 loop reads CASSTKLFGGGADTQYF. For the CDR3, the DNA is TGTGCCAGCAGCACCAAACTTTTCGGGGGCGGGGCAGATACGCAGTATTTT.

This clonotype was recorded at least ten times. The chain carries TRBV7-6 and TRBJ1-1, with D possibly TRBD1 on 5 matching bases. The CDR3 contains 15 residues. The germline V gene encodes CDR1 SGHVS and CDR2 FNYEAQ. Between the trimmed V and J ends, which lost 1 base and 5 bases, there was a span of 14 bases. The CDR3 region has the DNA TGTGCCAGCAGCTTAGTCCAGGGCGCGGTGACTGAAGCTTTCTTT. It specifies CASSLVQGAVTEAFF.

In this sample, this clonotype turned up a few times. The genes are TRBV2 and TRBJ2-2; TRBD1 aligns across 7 bases. The CDR3 extends over 15 amino acids. Per germline, CDR1 SNHLY and CDR2 FYNNEI. V lost 5 bases to trimming and J lost 0 bases; unmatched junction nucleotides: 3. CDR3 sequence: CASSLTGSNTGELFF. For the CDR3, the DNA is TGTGCCAGCAGTTTGACAGGGTCGAACACCGGGGAGCTGTTTTTT.

This clonotype was detected ten times or more. The chain carries TRBV19 and TRBJ2-1; 7 nucleotides align to TRBD1. Germline V gene sequence: CDR1 LNHDA, CDR2 SQIVND (reference sequence). V trimming: 8 bases; J trimming: 7 bases; junction bases outside the gene matches: 14. CDR3 length: 15 amino acids. The CDR3 nucleotides are TGTGCCAGTCAGAATACACAGGGGTTCAGGAATGAGCAGTTCTTC. Its translation is CASQNTQGFRNEQFF.

This clonotype appeared many times. The chain recombines TRBV5-5 with TRBJ2-3; D might be TRBD1 or TRBD2, each matching 5 bases. The CDR3 consists of 14 residues. V was shortened by 3 bases and J by 1 base, with 9 bases between the two germline ends. Per germline, CDR1 SGHKS and CDR2 YYEKEE (reference sequence). The DNA for the CDR3 is TGTGCCAGCAGCTCGGTGGGACGCACAGATACGCAGTATTTT. This encodes CASSSVGRTDTQYF.

This clonotype was detected many times. This chain joins TRBV6-2 or TRBV6-3 and TRBJ1-5, with D unresolved. Per the germline V gene, CDR1 is MNHEY and CDR2 is SVGEGT. The CDR3 contains 16 residues. The germline V and J ends were trimmed by 2 bases and 1 base, with 12 bases remaining between them. The CDR3: CASSYLSGGSNQPQHF. CDR3 DNA sequence: TGTGCCAGCAGTTACCTAAGCGGCGGAAGCAATCAGCCCCAGCATTTT.

This clonotype came up a few times. This chain links TRBV5-1 with TRBJ2-5, with D tentatively TRBD2 (6 bases). The CDR3 length is 15 residues. Germline CDR1 and CDR2: SGHRS and YFSETQ. V lost 2 bases and J 2 bases, leaving 13 bases between the germline ends. CDR3 DNA sequence: TGCGCCAGCAGCTTCTCGCGGGGAAAGCAAGAGACCCAGTACTTC. It codes for CASSFSRGKQETQYF.

This clonotype was observed many times. Here the CDR3 reads CASSYNRDSEQETQYF. The DNA for the CDR3 is TGTGCCAGCAGTTACAACAGGGACTCGGAACAAGAGACCCAGTACTTC. This rearrangement joins TRBV6-2 or TRBV6-3 to TRBJ2-5; perhaps D is TRBD1 or TRBD2 (6 bases each). The CDR3 runs 16 residues. Germline V CDR1 and CDR2: MNHEY, SVGEGT. The V and J ends lost 2 bases and 2 bases respectively, with 15 bases between them.

This clonotype came up a few times. This chain joins TRBV7-9 and TRBJ2-1; 8 nucleotides match TRBD2. With 2 bases clipped from V and 1 base from J, the junction kept 4 bases outside the gene matches. The CDR3 extends over 16 amino acids. Germline assignment: CDR1 SEHNR and CDR2 FQNEAQ (reference sequence). CDR3 bases: TGTGCCAGCAGCTTATCCGCGGGGGGTTCCTACAATGAGCAGTTCTTC. Amino acid sequence: CASSLSAGGSYNEQFF.

This clonotype came up many times. The J gene is TRBJ2-5, the V gene TRBV9, with D uncertain. Trimming shortened V by 3 bases and J by 3 bases, and 9 bases separated the two germline ends. This CDR3 has 13 amino acids. Germline CDR1 SGDLS, CDR2 YYNGEE. The CDR3 region is CASSEELEETQYF. CDR3 in DNA: TGTGCCAGCAGCGAAGAACTGGAAGAGACCCAGTACTTC.

This clonotype was counted many times. V and J are TRBV7-3 and TRBJ2-2, with no clear D. CDR3 length: 13 residues. Trimming shortened V by 0 bases and J by 6 bases, and 5 bases separated the two germline ends. From germline, CDR1 is SGHTA and CDR2 FQGTGA. This CDR3 reads CASSLTIAGELFF. The CDR3 DNA reads TGTGCCAGCAGCTTAACGATCGCCGGGGAGCTGTTTTTT.

This clonotype was counted many times. V usage is TRBV5-1 and J usage is TRBJ1-6; tentatively, D is TRBD1 (5 bases). V was trimmed by 3 bases and J by 9 bases, leaving 16 bases between them. The CDR3 contains 15 residues. Germline CDR1 reads SGHRS; CDR2 reads YFSETQ. This CDR3 reads CASSSSEGSVSPLHF. In DNA, the CDR3 is TGCGCCAGCAGCTCCAGTGAGGGGTCGGTTTCACCCCTCCACTTT.

At least ten counts were recorded for this clonotype. The chain is built from TRBV6-2 or TRBV6-3 and TRBJ2-1; 10 positions agree with TRBD1. The ends lost 0 bases at V and 4 bases at J; junction bases unmatched: 3. The CDR3 extends over 16 amino acids. Germline CDR1 and CDR2: MNHEY and SVGEGT. The chain's CDR3 is CASSYSWDRGYNEQFF. CDR3 nucleotides: TGTGCCAGCAGTTACTCTTGGGACAGGGGATACAATGAGCAGTTCTTC.

This clonotype has a count of ten or more. The CDR3 is CASSDYGGANTDTQYF. In DNA, the CDR3 is TGTGCCAGCAGTGACTACGGGGGAGCAAACACAGATACGCAGTATTTT. The gene calls are TRBV6-4 and TRBJ2-3; tentative D call: TRBD2 (6 bases). With 1 base removed from V and 2 bases from J, the gap between germline ends came to 13 bases. Germline CDR1 reads MRHNA; CDR2 reads SNTAGT. There are 16 residues in the CDR3.

The sample holds many counts of this clonotype. The chain is built from TRBV29-1 and TRBJ2-7; 9 bases fit TRBD1. V shed 6 bases and J 3 bases; nucleotides not matched to a gene: 9. This CDR3 is built from 14 residues. In germline, CDR1 is SQVTM, CDR2 ANQGSEA. This CDR3 is CSVSPGQGNYEQYF. CDR3 DNA: TGCAGCGTCTCACCCGGACAGGGGAACTACGAGCAGTACTTC.

This clonotype showed up many times. V gene TRBV7-3 combines with J gene TRBJ1-6, with TRBD1 matching 7 bases. CDR1 is SGHTA, CDR2 FQGTGA, per germline. The junction had 3 bases not matched to a gene; V was cut back by 3 bases and J by 7 bases. The CDR3 is 14 residues long. As DNA, the CDR3 is TGTGCCAGCAGCTTCGGGACAGCCAATTCACCCCTCCACTTT. Translation: CASSFGTANSPLHF.

This chain joins TRBV7-2 and TRBJ2-7; D unresolved. V was clipped by 3 bases and J by 3 bases, with 12 bases between them. The CDR3 extends over 14 amino acids. Germline loops: CDR1 SGHTA, CDR2 FQGNSA. CDR3 region: CASSFLGSYYEQYF. DNA of the CDR3: TGTGCCAGCAGCTTCTTAGGATCTTACTACGAGCAGTACTTC.

Ten or more counts support this clonotype. The chain couples TRBV5-6 to TRBJ2-4, with 7 bases aligning to TRBD1. V was pared by 1 base and J by 0 bases, with 10 bases of the junction left unmatched. The germline CDR1 and CDR2 sequences are SGHDT and YYEEEE. This CDR3 contains 18 residues. In nucleotides, the CDR3 is TGTGCCAGCAGCTTGTCGGGACAGACCCCACTAGCCAAAAACATTCAGTACTTC. The encoded protein is CASSLSGQTPLAKNIQYF.

Only a few counts were recorded for this clonotype. The gene calls are TRBV7-9 and TRBJ1-2; tentative D call: TRBD1 (5 bases). This CDR3 contains 15 residues. Germline CDR1 and CDR2: SEHNR and FQNEAQ (reference sequence). The ends were cut back, 0 bases at V and 3 bases at J, with 11 bases in the middle. This chain's CDR3 is CASSLAQGVDYGYTF. In nucleotides, the CDR3 is TGTGCCAGCAGCTTAGCCCAGGGAGTCGACTATGGCTACACCTTC.

This clonotype was counted ten times or more. The V call is TRBV28, the J call TRBJ2-3; D call uncertain. Germline V gene lookup returns CDR1 MDHEN and CDR2 SYDVKM. This CDR3 is 16 amino acids long. V shed 4 bases and J shed 5 bases, with 19 bases lying between them. The CDR3 nucleotides are TGTGCCAGCAGTTCTGCTTTGGGGTTGGTGGAAGATACGCAGTATTTT. Encoded protein: CASSSALGLVEDTQYF.

This clonotype was observed many times. This chain uses TRBV20-1 with TRBJ2-1; D uncertain. The V end was cut by 4 bases, the J end by 5 bases, with 12 bases between. CDR1 is DFQATT and CDR2 is SNEGSKA in the germline V gene (reference sequence). The CDR3 sequence is 13 residues long. DNA of the CDR3: TGCAGTGCTATGAGTGGGTTCCACAATGAGCAGTTCTTC. This gives the protein CSAMSGFHNEQFF.

This clonotype was recorded at least ten times. The chain is built from TRBV7-2 and TRBJ2-2; D gene uncertain. From germline, CDR1 is SGHTA and CDR2 FQGNSA. The V and J ends lost 2 bases and 7 bases respectively, with 14 bases between them. The CDR3 contains 15 residues. The CDR3: CASSLSGETFGELFF. The CDR3 DNA reads TGTGCCAGCAGCTTATCGGGCGAGACGTTCGGGGAGCTGTTTTTT.

The table lists this clonotype with many counts. The V call is TRBV12-3 or TRBV12-4, the J call TRBJ2-3; 8 nucleotides match TRBD2. J was trimmed by 2 bases and V by 3 bases; bases with no gene match: 7. This CDR3 is 16 amino acids long. The CDR3 spells CASSFPSGGVTDTQYF. DNA of the CDR3: TGTGCCAGCAGTTTTCCAAGCGGGGGTGTCACAGATACGCAGTATTTT.

This clonotype has ten or more counts. This chain joins TRBV9 and TRBJ2-2; 8 nucleotides align to TRBD2. The germline gives CDR1 SGDLS, CDR2 YYNGEE. The length of the CDR3 is 15 residues. After removal of 4 bases from V and 4 bases from J, the junction contained 6 bases not matched to a gene. CDR3 bases: TGTGCCAGCAGCTTTAGCCGGGAGGGCACCGGGGAGCTGTTTTTT. It yields the protein CASSFSREGTGELFF.

This clonotype was counted at least ten times. The genes are TRBV12-3 or TRBV12-4 and TRBJ1-1, with TRBD1 matching over 9 bases. The V and J ends lost 5 bases and 1 base, in that order; junction bases with no gene match: 11. The CDR3 contains 17 residues. CDR3 coding DNA: TGTGCCAGCAGTCGAACCGGGACAGGGACGGCGAACACTGAAGCTTTCTTT. This translates into CASSRTGTGTANTEAFF.

This clonotype was counted ten times or more. The chain joins TRBV20-1 to TRBJ1-1; possible D gene TRBD1, 6 bases. This CDR3 has 15 amino acids. Between the trimmed V and J ends, which lost 6 bases and 1 base, there was a span of 18 bases. Germline CDR1 and CDR2: DFQATT and SNEGSKA (reference sequence). The CDR3 DNA reads TGCAGTGCCCGGGGCGGGGGGCGGAAGAACACTGAAGCTTTCTTT. Translated: CSARGGGRKNTEAFF.

The chain combines TRBV5-1 with TRBJ2-5, with 9 bases that match TRBD2. Per germline, CDR1 SGHRS and CDR2 YFSETQ. After removal of 1 base from V and 2 bases from J, the junction contained 3 bases not matched to a gene. The CDR3 sequence is 15 residues long. The CDR3 DNA is TGCGCCAGCAGCTTGATGACTAGCGGACAAGAGACCCAGTACTTC. Translating gives CASSLMTSGQETQYF.

This chain links TRBV6-7 with TRBJ2-3; D possibly corresponds to TRBD2 (5 bases). TRBV6-7 is noted as an ORF with a role that remains uncertain. The CDR3 covers 19 residues. Deletions cut 2 bases from V and 5 bases from J, with 26 bases between. The CDR3 loop reads CASSYPDWLGFDVRDTQYF. The CDR3 bases are TGTGCCAGCAGTTACCCGGACTGGTTGGGGTTCGACGTCCGAGATACGCAGTATTTT.

Worth noting for this clonotype: A clone one base away is much larger, so this may be a read error. The chain recombines TRBV9 with TRBJ1-5, with a possible D match to TRBD1 (5 bases). Germline CDR1 and CDR2: SGDLS and YYNGEE. This CDR3 has 15 amino acids. CDR3 in DNA: TGTGGCAGCAGCCCCGACAGTTATAGCAATCAGCCCCAGCATTTT. Its translation is CGSSPDSYSNQPQHF.